This is a list of T cell receptor beta chains from one sample in a study of cytomegalovirus exposure and HLA in healthy donors. Assay: immunoSEQ multiplex PCR; the TCRdb copy retains only in-frame clones and omits some. The sample has about 99,000 clones, around 77% seen once; the top ten hold around 3.4%. Specimen: PBMCs. The source of these receptors is a man in his forties in good health and CMV-seronegative. Both conserved end residues are part of each CDR3. The order of the fields is V gene, clone size, D gene, J gene, CDR3 DNA, CDR3 protein. A D gene is named only where the DNA matches it firmly. Clone size, where shown, is once, few, many, or a class for clones that have expanded.

TRBV19,.,.,TRBJ2-6,TGTGCCAGTAGTATCATAGGAGGGCGTGGGGCCAACGTCCTGACTTTC,CASSIIGGRGANVLTF
TRBV30,.,TRBD2,TRBJ2-1,TGTGCCTGGAGTACTAGCGGGGGTTACAATGAGCAGTTCTTC,CAWSTSGGYNEQFF
TRBV6-1,.,TRBD1,TRBJ1-6,TGTGCCAGCAGAGACGGGACAGCACCTAATTCACCCCTCCACTTT,CASRDGTAPNSPLHF
TRBV30,.,.,TRBJ2-7,TGTGCCTGGAGTGTACTTGCGGGATACGAGCAGTACTTC,CAWSVLAGYEQYF
TRBV7-2,.,.,TRBJ1-1,TGTGCCAGCAGCTCGCCAAAGGGGGGGAGTTTCGCGAACACTGAAGCTTTCTTT,CASSSPKGGSFANTEAFF
TRBV11-2,few,TRBD2,TRBJ2-7,TGTGCCAGCAGCCCCCCGGGGGGGTGGGGGGCCTACGAGCAGTACTTC,CASSPPGGWGAYEQYF
TRBV7-3,.,.,TRBJ2-3,TGTGCCAGCAGCTTAGGGAAGCGGGCCACAGATACGCAGTATTTT,CASSLGKRATDTQYF
TRBV27,.,TRBD2,TRBJ2-1,TGTGCCAGCAGTTCGGCGGGGAGCGGGGGGATCTCTGGGAATGAGCAGTTCTTC,CASSSAGSGGISGNEQFF
TRBV2,.,.,TRBJ2-3,TGTGCCAGCAGTGAAGCGCTAGGAGGTCCTACGCAGTATTTT,CASSEALGGPTQYF
TRBV7-9,.,TRBD1,TRBJ2-7,TGTGCCAGCAGCGACACAGGGGACGGCGAGCAGTACTTC,CASSDTGDGEQYF
TRBV19,few,.,TRBJ2-7,TGTGCCAGTAGAGACTCAGGGGCCTACGAGCAGTACTTC,CASRDSGAYEQYF
TRBV11-2,.,.,TRBJ1-6,TGTGCCAGCAGCTTTAATCAGGGTTCACCCCTCCACTTT,CASSFNQGSPLHF
TRBV2,few,TRBD2,TRBJ2-1,TGTGCCAGCAGTACTAGGGAGGGCGGTAATGAGCAGTTCTTC,CASSTREGGNEQFF
TRBV28,.,TRBD2,TRBJ2-3,TGTGCCAGCAGTTTTGACGGACTAGGCATGGATACGCAGTATTTT,CASSFDGLGMDTQYF
TRBV7-7,.,.,TRBJ2-1,TGTGCTAGCAGTACCGGACAGCTCTCCTACAATGAGCAGTTCTTC,CASSTGQLSYNEQFF
TRBV19,.,TRBD1,TRBJ1-5,TGTGCCAGTAGTATCCCAGGGGGCCGCAATCAGCCCCAGCATTTT,CASSIPGGRNQPQHF
TRBV2,few,.,TRBJ2-1,TGTGCCAGCAGTGGGGCCCGACCGCCGTTCTTC,CASSGARPPFF
TRBV9,.,TRBD2,TRBJ2-7,TGTGCCAGCAGCGTAAGCGGGGGTGGCGAGCAGTACTTC,CASSVSGGGEQYF
TRBV9,once,TRBD1,TRBJ1-4,TGTGCCAGCAGCGTAGGCGAGGACAGGGGAAATGAAAAACTGTTTTTT,CASSVGEDRGNEKLFF
TRBV19,.,.,TRBJ2-3,TGTGCCAGTACCGTGGGCTGGAGCACAGATACGCAGTATTTT,CASTVGWSTDTQYF
TRBV2,.,TRBD2,TRBJ2-3,TGTGCCAGCAGGAGACTAGCGGGGGGGTCAGATACGCAGTATTTT,CASRRLAGGSDTQYF
TRBV5-6,.,.,TRBJ2-1,TGTGCCAGCAGCTTGGCGGAGTCTACCACTAGGGATGAGCAGTTCTTC,CASSLAESTTRDEQFF
TRBV30,.,.,TRBJ2-5,TGTGCCTGGAGTGTTTTAGCGGCGATAGAGACCCAGTACTTC,CAWSVLAAIETQYF
TRBV2,.,TRBD1,TRBJ1-1,TGTGCCAGCAGTTCGCCTCCCTTCCGGGACAGGGGGGGGAACACTGAAGCTTTCTTT,CASSSPPFRDRGGNTEAFF
TRBV21-1,.,.,TRBJ1-5,TGTGCCAGCAGCAAAGGACAGAATCAGCCCCAGCATTTT,CASSKGQNQPQHF
TRBV30,.,.,TRBJ2-7,TGTGCCTGGAGTGTAAACCTTGGGGCGTGGGAGCAGTACTTC,CAWSVNLGAWEQYF
TRBV7-2,few,TRBD1,TRBJ1-5,TGTGCCAGCAGCCCCTGGACAGGGGATCAGCCCCAGCATTTT,CASSPWTGDQPQHF
TRBV5-1,.,.,TRBJ1-4,TGCGCCAGCAGCTTGTCAGGAACCGGCAATGAAAAACTGTTTTTT,CASSLSGTGNEKLFF
TRBV5-1,.,TRBD2,TRBJ2-5,TGCGCCAGCAGCAGCGGACTAGCGGGGCAAGAGACCCAGTACTTC,CASSSGLAGQETQYF
TRBV7-9,.,.,TRBJ1-2,TGTGCCAGCTCGGGATACGCCAATTTGAGCTACACCTTC,CASSGYANLSYTF
TRBV5-1,.,.,TRBJ2-3,TGCGCCAGCAGCTCCGGTTCGTCCGGTAGCACAGATACGCAGTATTTT,CASSSGSSGSTDTQYF
TRBV5-1,.,TRBD2,TRBJ2-7,TGTGCCAGCAGCTTGGGCGGGGGGGCAAACTACGAGCAGTACTTC,CASSLGGGANYEQYF
TRBV4-1,.,.,TRBJ1-6,TGCGCCAGCAGCCAAGTTGGGCCGAACAATTCACCCCTCCACTTT,CASSQVGPNNSPLHF
TRBV7-3,once,TRBD1,TRBJ1-5,TGTGCCAGCAGCCTCGACAGGGGTCAGCCCCAGCATTTT,CASSLDRGQPQHF
TRBV4-2,.,.,TRBJ1-1,TGTGCCAGCAGCCAAGTCCGGACCCCGGGGACTGAAGCTTTCTTT,CASSQVRTPGTEAFF
TRBV6-1,.,TRBD2,TRBJ2-2,TGTGCCAGCAGTCCCCTAGCGGGAGGGCCCGGGGAGCTGTTTTTT,CASSPLAGGPGELFF
TRBV7-9,.,TRBD1,TRBJ2-7,TGTGCCAGCAGGGGAGGGGACAGGGGGCTCTACGAGCAGTACTTC,CASRGGDRGLYEQYF
TRBV15,.,.,TRBJ2-7,TGTGCCACCAGCGAGGAAGCAGGGGAAACCTACGAGCAGTACTTC,CATSEEAGETYEQYF
TRBV10-1,.,TRBD1,TRBJ1-1,TGCGCCAGCAGCCAAAACCGACAGGGGCTGAACACTGAAGCTTTCTTT,CASSQNRQGLNTEAFF
TRBV28,.,.,TRBJ2-7,TGTGCCAGCCTTTTAGGAGGGGACGCCTACGAGCAGTACTTC,CASLLGGDAYEQYF
TRBV28,.,.,TRBJ1-2,TGTGGGGCCGCGAAGTACTATGGCTACACCTTC,CGAAKYYGYTF
TRBV19,.,TRBD1,TRBJ2-3,TGTGCCAGTAGTAAAACACCAACGACAGGGGGGAGCACAGATACGCAGTATTTT,CASSKTPTTGGSTDTQYF
TRBV19,once,.,TRBJ1-2,TGTGCCAGTAGATCAGGCAATGGCTACACCTTC,CASRSGNGYTF
TRBV5-1,.,.,TRBJ2-1,TGCGCCAGCGAACTTGGAACAGTTTACAATGAGCAGTTCTTC,CASELGTVYNEQFF
TRBV28,.,TRBD2,TRBJ2-1,TGTGCCAGCAGTCCCCGGACTAGCGGGACTGAGCAGTTCTTC,CASSPRTSGTEQFF
TRBV10-3,.,TRBD1,TRBJ2-3,TGTGCCATCAGGGAGACAGGGGCGGTGGATACGCAGTATTTT,CAIRETGAVDTQYF
TRBV10-1,few,.,TRBJ2-7,TGCGCCAGCAGTACTAGGGGGAAGAACCACGAGCAGTACTTC,CASSTRGKNHEQYF
TRBV10-2,once,TRBD1,TRBJ1-1,TGCGCCAGCAGGGGGACAGGGGGTACGGACACTGAAGCTTTCTTT,CASRGTGGTDTEAFF
TRBV28,.,TRBD1,TRBJ1-6,TGTGCCAGCAGTGTATCCATAGGACCGGGACAGGGGAATTCACCCCTCCACTTT,CASSVSIGPGQGNSPLHF
TRBV9,once,.,TRBJ1-1,TGTGCCAGCAGCGTATCCCTCCGGACAGAAGCTTTCTTT,CASSVSLRTEAFF
TRBV27,.,TRBD1,TRBJ2-3,TGTGCCAGCGGGACAGGGGGCGGCACAGATACGCAGTATTTT,CASGTGGGTDTQYF
TRBV6-5,.,TRBD2,TRBJ2-3,TGTGCCAGCAGTTACTCGGCGGGAGGGGGCACAGATACGCAGTATTTT,CASSYSAGGGTDTQYF
TRBV19,.,.,TRBJ1-5,TGTGCCAGTACCACCTATAGCAATCAGCCCCAGCATTTT,CASTTYSNQPQHF
TRBV5-5,.,.,TRBJ1-5,TGTGCCAGCAGCAACACCCTGGGGGGGGATCAGCCCCAGCATTTT,CASSNTLGGDQPQHF
TRBV28,once,.,TRBJ1-1,TGTGCCAGCAGGTTAATAACTGTTATGAACACTGAAGCTTTCTTT,CASRLITVMNTEAFF
TRBV18,.,TRBD1,TRBJ1-5,TGTGCCAGCCGGGGACAGAGCAATCAGCCCCAGCATTTT,CASRGQSNQPQHF
TRBV19,.,.,TRBJ1-1,TGTGCCAGTAGTATTTGGCAGGGGAAATCTTTCTTT,CASSIWQGKSFF
TRBV5-1,few,TRBD2,TRBJ2-3,TGCGCCAGCAGCCCGGGACTAGCGGGGGCAGATACGCAGTATTTT,CASSPGLAGADTQYF
TRBV6-1,.,TRBD1,TRBJ1-6,TGTGCCAGCAGGAAGGCCAGGGGGGAATCACCCCTCCACTTT,CASRKARGESPLHF